One and the same sample provided the 6 T cell receptor beta chains below, sequenced in a study of blood T cell dynamics during melanoma immunotherapy. The time point denotes: week 3, after first cycle of checkpoint inhibitor. Some clones are missing from TCRdb's copy, which holds only in-frame ones; the method was immunoSEQ multiplex PCR. There are under 20,000 clones in the sample; 87% occur only once, and roughly 7.2% lies in the top ten. The material sequenced was blood, taken from a patient treated with checkpoint blockade. The receptor source for this set is a human donor with melanoma.

The chain combines TRBV18 with TRBJ1-3; maybe TRBD1 (6 bases). Trimming took off 2 bases at V and 4 bases at J, with 15 bases between the two ends. Germline CDR1 reads KGHSH; CDR2 reads LQKENI. The CDR3 consists of 16 residues. The CDR3 DNA reads TGTGCCAGCTCACCAGTGCCAGGGGCTGACGGAAACACCATATATTTT. This gives the protein CASSPVPGADGNTIYF.

This sequence joins TRBV7-9 and TRBJ2-2; perhaps D is TRBD1 or TRBD2 (5 bases each). The CDR3 extends over 12 amino acids. Germline values: CDR1 SEHNR, CDR2 FQNEAQ (reference sequence). V was pared by 5 bases and J by 6 bases, with 7 bases between. The CDR3 reads CASSPGPGELFF. The CDR3 nucleotides read TGTGCCAGCAGCCCGGGACCCGGGGAGCTGTTTTTT.

The chain recombines TRBV6-6 with TRBJ1-4, with D unresolved. Germline V CDR1 and CDR2: MNHNY, SVGAGI (reference sequence). The CDR3 consists of 16 residues. With 6 bases removed from V and 0 bases from J, the gap between germline ends came to 14 bases. CDR3 in DNA: TGTGCCAGCAGGCCCCAGGAGGGAACAACTAATGAAAAACTGTTTTTT. This sequence encodes CASRPQEGTTNEKLFF.

The gene calls are TRBV7-9 and TRBJ1-2, with TRBD1 matching 9 bases. Germline CDR1 is SEHNR and CDR2 is FQNEAQ (reference sequence). The CDR3 loop spans 15 amino acids. Trimming removed 1 base from V and 8 bases from J; junction bases left unmatched: 8. CDR3 nucleotide sequence: TGTGCCAGCAGCTTAGGACAGGGGGTGGTCGGAGGCTACACCTTC. It specifies CASSLGQGVVGGYTF.

The V and J genes are TRBV25-1 and TRBJ2-5; D may be TRBD2 (5 bases). The germline gives CDR1 MGHDK, CDR2 SYGVNS. CDR3 length equals 13 residues. V shed 4 bases and J shed 1 base, with 7 bases lying between them. The CDR3 loop is CASSGLAQETQYF. CDR3 coding DNA: TGTGCCAGCAGTGGTCTAGCCCAAGAGACCCAGTACTTC.

The chain recombines TRBV27 with TRBJ2-7; the D gene is possibly TRBD2 (6 bases). The V end was cut by 8 bases, the J end by 0 bases, with 14 bases between. Per germline, CDR1 MNHEY and CDR2 SMNVEV (reference sequence). CDR3 size: 14 residues. The chain's CDR3 is CASATGTGSYEQYF. CDR3 nucleotides: TGTGCCAGCGCAACCGGGACTGGCTCCTACGAGCAGTACTTC.